The present entry profiles one T cell receptor (beta chain) with its context. Its target is unknown. The CDR3 is 14 residues long. From germline, CDR1 is SGDLS and CDR2 YYNGEE. Trimming cost V 4 bases and J 4 bases, with 12 bases left between them. The data originate from a study of Ad26.COV2.S vaccination and SARS-CoV-2 variants. Points from the study as a whole: Substantial breadth in spike-specific CD8+ and CD4+ T cell responses was reportedly seen after vaccination.

Treatment defined: 15 to 20 received Ad26.COV2.S at low or high dose, single or two shots; 5 received placebo; per-sample allocation not given. Collection of the samples took place on day 63 after the first injection of vaccine or placebo. TCRdb keeps only in-frame clones here, not all; method: immunoSEQ multiplex PCR. The data contain about 480,000 clones, roughly nine tenths of them singletons. This sequence was found in a person between 18 and 65 years old who received the Ad26.COV2.S COVID-19 vaccine or a placebo. V usage is TRBV9 and J usage is TRBJ1-3; D uncertain. Sample: peripheral blood, taken in a trial of Ad26.COV2.S vaccine versus placebo. This CDR3 reads CASSSSGPGNTIYF. CDR3 in DNA: TGTGCCAGCAGCTCGAGTGGCCCGGGAAACACCATATATTTT.